This TCR beta chain was obtained from a study of blood T cell repertoires in COVID-19. As for the study in general: The samples span acute and convalescent COVID-19 from the United States, Italy and Spain. The analysed material was cDNA or gDNA that came from T cells, B-cell-depleted T cells, or PBMCs.

Per the original data handling: Estimation of nucleated cell counts relied on the amplification of reference gene primers. The method was immunoSEQ multiplex PCR; TCRdb's version includes in-frame clones alone and lacks a portion of them. V, J and clone size are taken as reported in that table, and D and trimming were inferred from the DNA itself. Of roughly 120,000 clones listed, 88% are singletons. The germline CDR1 and CDR2 sequences are LGHNA and YSLEER. This CDR3 region has 16 residues. V gave up 1 base and J gave up 9 bases; unmatched junction bases: 10. The rearrangement joins TRBV4-3 to TRBJ2-1; 9 nucleotides agree with TRBD1. This sequence was found in a woman in her seventies who had recovered from COVID-19. Sequencing was carried out using peripheral blood. For the CDR3, the DNA is TGCGCCAGCAGCCAAGCGACCGGGAACAGGGGGCGTGAGCAGTTCTTC. Amino acid sequence: CASSQATGNRGREQFF.